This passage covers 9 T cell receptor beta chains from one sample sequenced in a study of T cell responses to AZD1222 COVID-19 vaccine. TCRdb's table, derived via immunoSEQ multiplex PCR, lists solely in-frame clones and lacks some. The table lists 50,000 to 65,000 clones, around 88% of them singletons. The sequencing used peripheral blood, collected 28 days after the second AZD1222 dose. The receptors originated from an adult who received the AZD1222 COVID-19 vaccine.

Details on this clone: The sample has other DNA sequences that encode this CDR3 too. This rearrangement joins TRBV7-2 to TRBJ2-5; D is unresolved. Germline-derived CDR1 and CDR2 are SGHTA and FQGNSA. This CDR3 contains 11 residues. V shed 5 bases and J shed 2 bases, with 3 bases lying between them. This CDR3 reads CASSLQETQYF. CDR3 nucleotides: TGTGCCAGCAGCCTGCAAGAGACCCAGTACTTC.

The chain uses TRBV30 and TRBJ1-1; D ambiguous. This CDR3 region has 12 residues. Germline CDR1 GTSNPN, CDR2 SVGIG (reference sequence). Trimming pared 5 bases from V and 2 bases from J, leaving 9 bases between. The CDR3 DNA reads TGTGCCTGGGGACGGGCCAACACTGAAGCTTTCTTT. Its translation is CAWGRANTEAFF.

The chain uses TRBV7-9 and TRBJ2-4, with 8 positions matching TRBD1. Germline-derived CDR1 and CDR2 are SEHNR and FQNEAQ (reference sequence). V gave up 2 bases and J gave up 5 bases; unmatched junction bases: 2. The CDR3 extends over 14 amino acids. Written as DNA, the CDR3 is TGTGCCAGCAGCTTACAGGGGGCGCAAAACATTCAGTACTTC. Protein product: CASSLQGAQNIQYF.

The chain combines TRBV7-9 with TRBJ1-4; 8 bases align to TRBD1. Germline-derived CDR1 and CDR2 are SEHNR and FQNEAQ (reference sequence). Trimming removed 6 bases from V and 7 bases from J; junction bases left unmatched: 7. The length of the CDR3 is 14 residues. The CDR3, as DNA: TGTGCCAGCAGGCGACAGGGGAGCCCTGAAAAACTGTTTTTT. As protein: CASRRQGSPEKLFF.

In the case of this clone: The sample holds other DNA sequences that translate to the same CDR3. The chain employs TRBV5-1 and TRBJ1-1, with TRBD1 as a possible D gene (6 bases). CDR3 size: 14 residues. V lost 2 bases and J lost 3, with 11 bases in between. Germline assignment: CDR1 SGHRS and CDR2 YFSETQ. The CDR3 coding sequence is TGCGCCAGCAGCTTACAGGGTGGGGACACTGAAGCTTTCTTT. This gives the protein CASSLQGGDTEAFF.

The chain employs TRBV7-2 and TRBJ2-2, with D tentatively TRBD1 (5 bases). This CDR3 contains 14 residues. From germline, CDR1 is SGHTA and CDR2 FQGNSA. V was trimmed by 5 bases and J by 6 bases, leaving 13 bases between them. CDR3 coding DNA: TGTGCCAGCAGCAAATCAGGGATGCCCGGGGAGCTGTTTTTT. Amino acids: CASSKSGMPGELFF.

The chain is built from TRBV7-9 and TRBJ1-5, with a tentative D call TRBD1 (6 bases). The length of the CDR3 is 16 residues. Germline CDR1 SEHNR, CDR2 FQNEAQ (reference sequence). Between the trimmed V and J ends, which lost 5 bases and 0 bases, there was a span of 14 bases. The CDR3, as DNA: TGTGCCAGCAGCCGGTGGACAGCTTATAGCAATCAGCCCCAGCATTTT. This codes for CASSRWTAYSNQPQHF.

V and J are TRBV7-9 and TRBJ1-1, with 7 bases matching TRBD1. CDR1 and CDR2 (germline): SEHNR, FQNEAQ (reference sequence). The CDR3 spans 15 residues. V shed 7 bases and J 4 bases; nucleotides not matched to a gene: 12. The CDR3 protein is CASTLELGGRTEAFF. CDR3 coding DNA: TGTGCCAGCACTCTGGAGTTAGGGGGCCGCACTGAAGCTTTCTTT.

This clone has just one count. The CDR3 sequence: CASSVDRGNTEAFF. The DNA for the CDR3 is TGTGCCAGCAGTGTGGACAGGGGGAACACTGAAGCTTTCTTT. The genes are TRBV6-4 and TRBJ1-1, with 9 bases aligning to TRBD1. Germline V lookup: CDR1 MRHNA, CDR2 SNTAGT. Unmatched junction bases numbered 1, after V lost 4 bases and J lost 1 base. The CDR3 runs 14 residues.